Listed here are 31 T cell receptor beta chains from one sample, sequenced in a study of human thymus T cells. The method was immunoSEQ multiplex PCR; TCRdb's version includes in-frame clones alone and lacks a portion of them. The sample carries about 50,000 clones, 95% recorded once. Sequencing input: blood. These receptors all come from a girl less than two years old with a congenital heart defect but otherwise immunologically healthy.

The chain has TRBV18 and TRBJ2-7; 9 bases align to TRBD1. Germline-derived CDR1 and CDR2 are KGHSH and LQKENI. The length of the CDR3 is 15 residues. The junction had 12 bases not matched to a gene; V was cut back by 3 bases and J by 9 bases. The CDR3 region has the DNA TGTGCCAGCTCACCCCCGGGACAGGGAAGGGATCGGCAGTACTTC. Its translation is CASSPPGQGRDRQYF. Using reference TRBV18 and TRBJ2-7 for the parts outside the CDR3, the full variable domain is NAGVMQNPRHLVRRRGQEARLRCSPMKGHSHVYWYRQLPEEGLKFMVYLQKENIIDESGMPKERFSAEFPKEGPSILRIQQVVRGDSAAYFCASSPPGQGRDRQYFGPGTRLTVT.

The CDR3 nucleotides read TGTGCCAGCAGTGCCCACGGACTAGAAACAGATACGCAGTATTTT. Translating it yields CASSAHGLETDTQYF. The gene calls are TRBV2 and TRBJ2-3; 7 nucleotides agree with TRBD2. The CDR3 loop spans 15 amino acids. The germline CDR1 and CDR2 sequences are SNHLY and FYNNEI. The V and J ends lost 4 bases and 3 bases, in that order; junction bases with no gene match: 7.

V gene TRBV6-1 combines with J gene TRBJ1-2; D remains unclear. V lost 11 bases and J lost 7, with 17 bases in between. CDR3 size: 12 residues. Germline lookup yields CDR1 MNHNS and CDR2 SASEGT. DNA for the CDR3: TGTGCCTCTATCGGGAGGTGGCGTGGCTACACCTTC. Translation gives CASIGRWRGYTF.

V and J are TRBV7-9 and TRBJ2-3, with D hard to call. The V and J ends lost 7 bases and 0 bases respectively, with 17 bases between them. CDR3 length: 16 residues. Germline V gene sequence: CDR1 SEHNR, CDR2 FQNEAQ (reference sequence). The CDR3 DNA is TGTGCCAGCACCCCTAAGATTGTGTCTAGCACAGATACGCAGTATTTT. Protein product: CASTPKIVSSTDTQYF.

V gene TRBV29-1 combines with J gene TRBJ1-4, with unresolved D. The CDR3 contains 14 residues. V lost 4 bases, J lost 6 bases, and 15 bases lay in between. Per the germline V gene, CDR1 is SQVTM and CDR2 is ANQGSEA. The CDR3 is CSVGMWKSDEKLFF. The CDR3, as DNA: TGCAGCGTTGGGATGTGGAAGTCGGATGAAAAACTGTTTTTT. Full variable domain (remainder filled in from reference TRBV29-1 and TRBJ1-4): SAVISQKPSRDICQRGTSLTIQCQVDSQVTMMFWYRQQPGQSLTLIATANQGSEATYESGFVIDKFPISRPNLTFSTLTVSNMSPEDSSIYLCSVGMWKSDEKLFFGSGTQLSVL.

The CDR3 here is CASSGLAGGYTQYF. The CDR3 bases are TGTGCCAGCAGCGGACTAGCGGGAGGTTATACGCAGTATTTT. V gene TRBV7-2 combines with J gene TRBJ2-3, with 14 bases matching TRBD2. CDR3 size: 14 residues. The V gene's germline CDR1 is SGHTA and CDR2 FQGNSA. J gave up 7 bases and V 5 bases, and 2 bases lay outside the gene matches.

The chain carries TRBV7-9 and TRBJ2-7; 10 bases are shared with TRBD2. The germline gives CDR1 SEHNR, CDR2 FQNEAQ (reference sequence). V shed 5 bases, J shed 3 bases, and the junction held 13 bases outside the gene matches. CDR3 length equals 17 residues. The CDR3 loop is CASSPQGGLAGVYEQYF. Written as DNA, the CDR3 is TGTGCCAGCAGCCCCCAAGGGGGGCTAGCGGGAGTCTACGAGCAGTACTTC. The whole variable domain, remainder taken from reference TRBV7-9 and TRBJ2-7, is DTGVSQNPRHKITKRGQNVTFRCDPISEHNRLYWYRQTLGQGPEFLTYFQNEAQLEKSRLLSDRFSAERPKGSFSTLEIQRTEQGDSAMYLCASSPQGGLAGVYEQYFGPGTRLTVT.

The chain couples TRBV11-3 to TRBJ2-7, with a weak D call TRBD1 (6 bases). Germline CDR1 reads SGHNT; CDR2 reads YENEEA. This CDR3 is built from 14 residues. Trimming removed 3 bases at V and 4 bases at J, with 13 bases between. The CDR3 region is CASSLGAPGYEQYF. The DNA of the CDR3 is TGTGCCAGCAGCTTGGGGGCGCCTGGTTACGAGCAGTACTTC.

V and J are TRBV30 and TRBJ1-2; D is possibly TRBD1 (5 bases). The CDR3 spans 13 residues. Germline CDR1 is GTSNPN and CDR2 is SVGIG (reference sequence). V lost 3 bases and J 3 bases, leaving 11 bases between the germline ends. The CDR3 here is CAWRNQGDYGYTF. CDR3 sequence (DNA): TGTGCCTGGAGAAACCAAGGGGACTATGGCTACACCTTC.

This clone was counted a single time. This chain connects TRBV4-1 to TRBJ1-4; no firm D call. The ends were cut back, 3 bases at V and 6 bases at J, with 2 bases in the middle. Germline assignment: CDR1 MGHRA and CDR2 YSYEKL. This CDR3 spans 11 amino acids. The CDR3 is CASSQDEKLFF. The CDR3 nucleotides read TGCGCCAGCAGCCAGGATGAAAAACTGTTTTTT.

CDR3 region: CASSQEGTANTEAFF. CDR3 bases: TGCGCCAGCAGCCAAGAGGGGACGGCGAACACTGAAGCTTTCTTT. The chain combines TRBV4-1 with TRBJ1-1; maybe TRBD1 (5 bases). The germline CDR1 and CDR2 sequences are MGHRA and YSYEKL. Trimming removed 0 bases at V and 1 base at J, with 9 bases between. The CDR3 sequence is 15 residues long.

This chain joins TRBV5-4 and TRBJ2-7, with D tentatively TRBD1 or TRBD2 (5 bases each). CDR1 SGHNT and CDR2 YYREEE come from the germline V gene (reference sequence). Trimming took off 0 bases at V and 3 bases at J, with 13 bases between the two ends. This CDR3 spans 15 amino acids. CDR3 nucleotides: TGTGCCAGCAGCTTGGGAATGGCAGGGAGCTACGAGCAGTACTTC. This encodes CASSLGMAGSYEQYF.

V gene TRBV5-4 combines with J gene TRBJ1-5; no clear D. There are 14 residues in the CDR3. The ends were cut back, 5 bases at V and 1 base at J, with 10 bases in the middle. CDR1 and CDR2 (germline): SGHNT, YYREEE (reference sequence). The CDR3 protein is CASSADGSNQPQHF. CDR3 coding DNA: TGTGCCAGCAGTGCGGACGGAAGCAATCAGCCCCAGCATTTT.

The chain employs TRBV29-1 and TRBJ1-3, with a possible D match to TRBD1 (5 bases). The CDR3 contains 14 residues. Germline-derived CDR1 and CDR2 are SQVTM and ANQGSEA. Trimming removed 6 bases from V and 0 bases from J, with 12 bases in between. The CDR3 sequence: CSVSGRLSGNTIYF. The CDR3 coding sequence is TGCAGCGTGTCGGGACGTCTCTCTGGAAACACCATATATTTT. Full variable domain (remainder filled in from reference TRBV29-1 and TRBJ1-3): SAVISQKPSRDICQRGTSLTIQCQVDSQVTMMFWYRQQPGQSLTLIATANQGSEATYESGFVIDKFPISRPNLTFSTLTVSNMSPEDSSIYLCSVSGRLSGNTIYFGEGSWLTVV.

The V gene is TRBV27, the J gene TRBJ1-1; D gene unclear. Per germline, CDR1 MNHEY and CDR2 SMNVEV (reference sequence). V was cut by 11 bases and J by 0 bases, with 7 bases left in between. The CDR3 totals 11 residues. CDR3 sequence reads: CALTMNTEAFF. The CDR3 bases are TGTGCCCTAACCATGAACACTGAAGCTTTCTTT.

This chain links TRBV7-3 with TRBJ2-3, with D perhaps being TRBD1 or TRBD2 (5 bases each). V was shortened by 5 bases and J by 2 bases, with 11 bases between the two germline ends. This CDR3 spans 14 amino acids. Per germline, CDR1 SGHTA and CDR2 FQGTGA. The CDR3 protein is CASSEKGTTDTQYF. DNA of the CDR3: TGTGCCAGCAGCGAAAAAGGGACCACAGATACGCAGTATTTT.

This sequence joins TRBV27 and TRBJ2-2; no definite D call. The CDR3 sequence is 12 residues long. CDR1 and CDR2 (germline): MNHEY, SMNVEV (reference sequence). V was shortened by 11 bases and J by 7 bases, with 14 bases between the two germline ends. In DNA form, the CDR3 reads TGTGCCTCCTCGGGTTCTGGCGGGGAGCTGTTTTTT. Translation gives CASSGSGGELFF.

This clone was counted a few times. The rearrangement links TRBV7-8 to TRBJ2-1; D not certain. Germline CDR1 is SGHVS and CDR2 is FQNEAQ. V lost 1 base, J lost 6 bases, and 7 bases lay in between. This CDR3 has 13 residues. The CDR3 region is CASSLVLANEQFF. The CDR3 bases are TGTGCCAGCAGCTTAGTATTAGCCAATGAGCAGTTCTTC.

The chain links TRBV28 to TRBJ2-1, with 7 bases lining up with TRBD2. The V segment lost 3 bases and the J segment 8 bases; nucleotides outside the gene matches: 10. The CDR3 covers 15 residues. Germline CDR1 is MDHEN and CDR2 is SYDVKM. The CDR3 coding sequence is TGTGCCAGCAGTTTCGGAGCGGGACTTAATGATGAGCAGTTCTTC. This gives the protein CASSFGAGLNDEQFF.

The chain uses TRBV5-1 and TRBJ2-2; D gene uncertain. This CDR3 is built from 13 residues. Trimming left V 5 bases short and J 10 bases short, with 15 bases between. CDR1 is SGHRS and CDR2 is YFSETQ in the germline V gene. The CDR3 bases are TGCGCCAGCAGTTTTGTAGAGGTTTCGGAGCTGTTTTTT. It codes for CASSFVEVSELFF.

This sequence joins TRBV5-1 and TRBJ2-1; 10 bases agree with TRBD2. The CDR3 totals 16 residues. Trimming cost V 5 bases and J 1 base; bases outside gene matches: 6. Germline V gene sequence: CDR1 SGHRS, CDR2 YFSETQ. CDR3 residues: CASRVKAGGSYNEQFF. CDR3 DNA sequence: TGCGCCAGCAGGGTTAAAGCGGGAGGGTCCTACAATGAGCAGTTCTTC.

The chain joins TRBV28 to TRBJ2-7; D remains unclear. The CDR3 consists of 15 residues. Germline V gene lookup returns CDR1 MDHEN and CDR2 SYDVKM. The ends were cut back, 3 bases at V and 1 base at J, with 13 bases in the middle. The CDR3 here is CASSFPTLGSYEQYF. CDR3 nucleotides: TGTGCCAGCAGTTTTCCGACCCTCGGATCCTACGAGCAGTACTTC.

V and J are TRBV12-5 and TRBJ2-3, with a weak D call TRBD2 (5 bases). The germline V and J ends were trimmed by 2 bases and 4 bases, with 10 bases remaining between them. The CDR3 runs 14 residues. Germline CDR1 LGHNT, CDR2 FRNRAP. CDR3 in DNA: TGTGCTAGTGGTTTGACCTGGGGAGCAGATACGCAGTATTTT. Encoded protein: CASGLTWGADTQYF.

This chain connects TRBV19 to TRBJ1-2; no clear D. The CDR3 is 12 amino acids. Trimming left V 4 bases short and J 4 bases short, with 7 bases between. Germline V gives CDR1 LNHDA, CDR2 SQIVND (reference sequence). CDR3: CASSTRTYGYTF. In nucleotides, the CDR3 is TGTGCCAGTAGTACCCGGACCTATGGCTACACCTTC.

The chain recombines TRBV29-1 with TRBJ2-5; D possibly uses TRBD1 or TRBD2 (6 bases each). Germline assignment: CDR1 SQVTM and CDR2 ANQGSEA. V was cut by 0 bases and J by 2 bases, with 28 bases left in between. The CDR3 is made up of 20 amino acids. The CDR3 protein is CSVEEAYKGGPPSPQETQYF. The CDR3 DNA is TGCAGCGTTGAAGAAGCTTATAAAGGGGGGCCACCGAGTCCTCAAGAGACCCAGTACTTC.

The genes are TRBV6-5 and TRBJ2-7; 13 positions match TRBD2. Germline loops: CDR1 MNHEY, CDR2 SVGAGI. V lost 3 bases, J lost 5 bases, and 7 bases stayed unmatched. The CDR3 contains 16 residues. CDR3: CASSYAGLAGVHEQYF. DNA of the CDR3: TGTGCCAGCAGTTATGCCGGACTAGCGGGAGTCCACGAGCAGTACTTC.

The V and J genes are TRBV2 and TRBJ1-5, with no clear D. In germline, CDR1 is SNHLY, CDR2 FYNNEI. The CDR3 covers 16 residues. Trimming took off 4 bases at V and 0 bases at J, with 13 bases between the two ends. The CDR3 reads CASSAQSPYSNQPQHF. Written as DNA, the CDR3 is TGTGCCAGCAGTGCCCAGAGCCCTTATAGCAATCAGCCCCAGCATTTT.

The rearrangement links TRBV5-1 to TRBJ2-7, with 9 bases identical to TRBD1. The germline CDR1 and CDR2 sequences are SGHRS and YFSETQ. V lost 0 bases and J lost 2; bases outside the gene matches: 6. This CDR3 has 16 residues. In DNA form, the CDR3 reads TGCGCCAGCAGCTTGGAACCGGGACAGGGTCCCTACGAGCAGTACTTC. Translation gives CASSLEPGQGPYEQYF.

A single count supports this clone. V is TRBV10-3 and J is TRBJ1-2; 9 bases match TRBD1. The J segment lost 2 bases and the V segment lost 6 bases, leaving 10 bases of the junction unmatched. The CDR3 sequence is 16 residues long. CDR1 is ENHRY, CDR2 SYGVKD, per germline. The CDR3, as DNA: TGTGCCATCAGATCGGGACAGGGATTATTCAACTATGGCTACACCTTC. Its translation is CAIRSGQGLFNYGYTF.

This chain connects TRBV28 to TRBJ1-5, with D uncertain. V lost 4 bases, J lost 5 bases, and 3 bases lay in between. The germline CDR1 and CDR2 sequences are MDHEN and SYDVKM. This CDR3 has 11 residues. CDR3 protein: CASSSYQPQHF. CDR3 in DNA: TGTGCCAGCAGTTCTTATCAGCCCCAGCATTTT.

The V and J genes are TRBV7-9 and TRBJ2-3, with 13 bases fitting TRBD2. V trimming: 3 bases; J trimming: 4 bases; junction bases outside the gene matches: 7. The length of the CDR3 is 17 residues. The V gene's germline CDR1 is SEHNR and CDR2 FQNEAQ (reference sequence). In nucleotides, the CDR3 is TGTGCCAGCAGCTTCAGGACTAGCGGGAGAATTCCAGATACGCAGTATTTT. Protein: CASSFRTSGRIPDTQYF.